Below are 2 T cell receptor beta chains sequenced from a single sample in a study of shared clonotypes between healthy human individuals. Repertoires were generated with immunoSEQ multiplex PCR, while TCRdb's copy carries only in-frame clones and drops some. The table has approximately 2.4 million clones, around 95% seen once. Sequenced material: naive CD4+ T cells sorted from blood. Subset given: CD45RA+ positively selected. The receptor set was obtained from a man between 18 and 29 years old in good health.

The V and J genes are TRBV5-7 and TRBJ2-1; 7 bases match TRBD1. TRBV5-7 is annotated as an ORF whose role is uncertain. The CDR3 contains 15 residues. The junction had 11 bases not matched to a gene; V was cut back by 3 bases and J by 8 bases. The CDR3 nucleotides read TGTGCCAGCAGCTCCCTGGAAGGGGGCAAAGATGAGCAGTTCTTC. Encoded protein: CASSSLEGGKDEQFF.

Concerning this clone itself: The same CDR3 is also encoded by other DNA sequences in this sample. This chain links TRBV6-1 with TRBJ1-5; no reliable D call. The V end lost 0 bases, the J end lost 7 bases, and 7 bases lay between the germline ends. The CDR3 loop spans 13 amino acids. Germline values: CDR1 MNHNS, CDR2 SASEGT. The CDR3 protein is CASSEAQRQPQHF. In nucleotides, the CDR3 is TGTGCCAGCAGTGAAGCGCAGAGGCAGCCCCAGCATTTT.